This entry describes one TCR beta chain. This specimen comes from a study of control samples from healthy donors and cancer patients. Sequenced by immunoSEQ multiplex PCR; TCRdb stores in-frame clones only, minus some. This sample carries roughly 100,000 clones, 92% of them seen once, and the ten largest clones take roughly 2.5%. Germline CDR1 reads MDHEN; CDR2 reads SYDVKM. With 6 bases clipped from V and 3 bases from J, the junction kept 9 bases outside the gene matches. The CDR3 has 16 amino acids. V usage is TRBV28 and J usage is TRBJ2-7; 12 bases line up with TRBD2. The clonotype was recovered from a woman aged 18-29 years in good health. Sequencing was performed on blood. CDR3 protein: CASSIGTSGRLYEQYF. CDR3 coding DNA: TGTGCCAGCAGCATAGGGACTAGCGGGCGCCTCTACGAGCAGTACTTC.